This T cell receptor beta chain is from a study of radiotherapy plus CTLA-4 blockade in lung cancer. The overall study: The study recorded objective responses in 15% to 20% of patients and disease control in 25% to 35%. Overall study results and limits: Alongside interferon-beta, early blood T cell clone dynamics were reportedly the best predictor of response. Once radiotherapy plus ipilimumab had been given, TCR clones derived from tumor expanded in blood.

The germline CDR1 and CDR2 sequences are SQVTM and ANQGSEA. With 0 bases removed from V and 7 bases from J, the gap between germline ends came to 22 bases. CDR3 size: 17 residues. A few counts support this clone. Antigen specificity is unknown. Method: immunoSEQ multiplex PCR; TCRdb's copy keeps in-frame clones and lacks some. The sample contains roughly 54,000 clones, about four fifths of which appear only once. CTLA-4 blockade using ipilimumab, together with focal radiation, was received by patients with chemo-refractory metastatic non-small-cell lung cancer. V and J are TRBV29-1 and TRBJ2-1; a possible D gene is TRBD1 (5 bases). The origin of this receptor is a human donor with non-small cell lung cancer whose response to radiotherapy plus ipilimumab could not be evaluated. This sample comprised peripheral blood, obtained from a patient treated with radiotherapy plus ipilimumab. CDR3: CSVEDPQQAVTRNEQFF. As DNA, the CDR3 is TGCAGCGTTGAAGATCCCCAACAGGCGGTAACGAGGAATGAGCAGTTCTTC.